This TCR beta chain was found in a study of blood T cells in healthy people across ages. Broader study findings: As age increased, TCR beta diversity per million T cells fell in a roughly linear fashion. Diversity was higher, and naive CD4+ cells more numerous, in long-lived donors than in aged donors.

PCR was performed a second time for about 7 to 12 cycles using a sample-barcoded 5' primer and a J-beta primer mix. TCRdb reanalysed the 5' RACE reads using MiXCR and keeps one entry per CDR3 protein. The data hold 1.5 million to 2 million distinct CDR3 sequences, with 35% to 50% observed a single time. As regards this clonotype: What it binds is not known.

The V gene's germline CDR1 is LGHNA and CDR2 YSLEER. The CDR3 is made up of 15 amino acids. Trimming took 2 bases from V and 2 from J; bases not matched to a gene: 6. No fewer than 6.5 million PBMCs went into each sample. The TCR originated in a human donor in good health. The V gene is TRBV4-3, the J gene TRBJ2-7, with TRBD1 matching 7 bases. Material: blood. CDR3 nucleotide sequence: TGCGCCAGCAGCCAACGAATCGGGACAGCCTACGAGCAGTACTTC. This sequence encodes CASSQRIGTAYEQYF.